This T cell receptor beta chain was documented in a study of response to subunit inactivated influenza vaccine. Overall study findings and caveats: Authors suggested seasonal influenza vaccinations each recruit few new T cells.

This clonotype came up a few times. Its antigen is not known. TCRdb reprocessed the RT-PCR reads with MiXCR, giving one entry per CDR3 protein. Of hundreds of thousands of distinct CDR3 sequences in the sample, roughly 18% were seen once. The CDR3 is made up of 16 amino acids. Trimming removed 3 bases at V and 8 bases at J, with 19 bases between. The germline V gene encodes CDR1 SGHVS and CDR2 FQNEAQ. The specimen was PBMCs from blood, collected less than 6 days after vaccination. The chain is built from TRBV7-8 and TRBJ1-4, with D possibly matching TRBD1 (6 bases). This TCR derives from a man aged 50 to 59 who received an inactivated influenza vaccine. DNA for the CDR3: TGTGCCAGCAGCTTTGGGGCGTCGGGGGCTAGAGAAAAACTGTTTTTT. Protein sequence: CASSFGASGAREKLFF. The full variable domain, its missing parts supplied by reference TRBV7-8 and TRBJ1-4, is GAGVSQSPRYKVAKRGQDVALRCDPISGHVSLFWYQQALGQGPEFLTYFQNEAQLDKSGLPSDRFFAERPEGSVSTLKIQRTQQEDSAVYLCASSFGASGAREKLFFGSGTQLSVL.